This T cell receptor (beta chain) was captured by sequencing in a study of blood T cell repertoires in COVID-19. V was cut by 3 bases and J by 3 bases, with 11 bases left in between. CDR1 and CDR2 (germline): LGHNT, FRNRAP. This CDR3 is built from 14 residues. TCRdb's table, derived via immunoSEQ multiplex PCR, lists solely in-frame clones and lacks some. The sample carries 200,000 to 250,000 clones, 85% recorded once. The chain combines TRBV12-5 with TRBJ1-2; D is unresolved. The receptor was derived from a woman aged 55 to 70 with active or convalescent COVID-19. The specimen was peripheral blood. CDR3 region: CASGLNGHYYGYTF. In DNA, the CDR3 is TGTGCTAGTGGTTTAAATGGGCACTACTATGGCTACACCTTC.